This T cell receptor beta chain was recovered during a study of blood T cells in healthy people across ages. CDR1 and CDR2 (germline): SGDLS, YYNGEE. V was shortened by 3 bases and J by 5 bases, with 14 bases between the two germline ends. There are 14 residues in the CDR3. As for this clonotype: As yet, its antigen is unknown.

General observations from the study: Naive and antigen-experienced cells could not be conclusively compared, given unsorted PBMCs.

A second PCR, run for about 7 to 11 cycles, used a sample-barcoded 5' primer plus a J-beta primer mix. Unique molecular identifiers of 12 random nucleotides labeled each cDNA. A single record per CDR3 protein comes from TCRdb applying MiXCR to the 5' RACE reads. The table includes some 800,000 distinct CDR3 sequences, more than 20% detected once. These sequences were also reported in another study, on T cells of mothers and their children. As that report states: Donors comprised three healthy Caucasian mothers plus their six children. Thymic selection shapes TCR recombination output similarly in related and unrelated pairs.

The chain joins TRBV9 to TRBJ2-5, with D uncertain. The sample was blood. The receptor was isolated from a boy aged 5-17 years in good health. The CDR3 DNA reads TGTGCCAGCAGCGACGCTATAGTGGGGGAGACCCAGTACTTC. Protein sequence: CASSDAIVGETQYF.